The 13 T cell receptor beta chains below were found in one sample sequenced in a study of breast tumors, draining lymph nodes, adjacent tissues. Samples came from axillary lymph nodes draining the breast cancer. Using its own MiXCR run on the multiplex PCR reads, TCRdb lists one record per CDR3 protein. Of roughly 130,000 distinct CDR3 sequences in the sample, less than 20% were seen once. Specimen: axillary lymph node tissue. Source of these receptors: a female donor with breast cancer. Some clones in this sample may be carry-over from other donors' samples.

This chain uses TRBV28 with TRBJ1-5; D remains ambiguous. Germline V CDR1 and CDR2: MDHEN, SYDVKM. Trimming took off 6 bases at V and 1 base at J, with 7 bases between the two ends. This CDR3 is 13 amino acids long. CDR3 DNA sequence: TGTGCCAGCAGGGTTAGAAGCAATCAGCCCCAGCATTTT. Its translation is CASRVRSNQPQHF. Full variable domain (remainder filled in from reference TRBV28 and TRBJ1-5): DVKVTQSSRYLVKRTGEKVFLECVQDMDHENMFWYRQDPGLGLRLIYFSYDVKMKEKGDIPEGYSVSREKKERFSLILESASTNQTSMYLCASRVRSNQPQHFGDGTRLSIL.

This chain uses TRBV11-2 with TRBJ1-5; D gene unclear. Germline V gene data show CDR1 as SGHAT and CDR2 as FQNNGV. CDR3 length equals 15 residues. Trimming shortened V by 1 base and J by 5 bases, and 12 bases separated the two germline ends. The CDR3 sequence is CASSLGGIYYQPQHF. CDR3 DNA: TGTGCCAGCAGCTTAGGAGGGATTTACTATCAGCCCCAGCATTTT.

This clonotype has a count of ten or more. The CDR3 spells CASSPGTGGDTIYF. The CDR3 DNA is TGTGCCAGCAGCCCCGGGACAGGGGGTGACACCATATATTTT. The chain employs TRBV7-9 and TRBJ1-3, with 11 positions matching TRBD1. The V gene's germline CDR1 is SEHNR and CDR2 FQNEAQ (reference sequence). This CDR3 comprises 14 residues. The V gene end was trimmed by 5 bases and the J gene end by 8 bases; junction bases not matched to a gene: 5.

This clonotype showed up just once. The V and J genes are TRBV20-1 and TRBJ2-7, with 13 bases that match TRBD2. Per germline, CDR1 DFQATT and CDR2 SNEGSKA (reference sequence). V lost 4 bases, J lost 7 bases, and 13 bases stayed unmatched. The CDR3 spans 16 residues. Written as DNA, the CDR3 is TGCAGTGCTAAACTATCCGGGACTAGCGGGATGGGAGAGCAGTACTTC. Its protein product is CSAKLSGTSGMGEQYF.

This clonotype was observed at least ten times. The genes are TRBV30 and TRBJ1-6; possible D gene TRBD1, 5 bases. The CDR3 is 17 amino acids. Germline V gives CDR1 GTSNPN, CDR2 SVGIG (reference sequence). V was pared by 5 bases and J by 0 bases, with 17 bases between. The CDR3 loop is CAWRCRRQSSYNSPLHF. In DNA form, the CDR3 reads TGTGCCTGGCGCTGCAGAAGACAGAGCTCCTATAATTCACCCCTCCACTTT. Looking up the rest from reference TRBV30 and TRBJ1-6 gives the full variable domain: SQTIHQWPATLVQPVGSPLSLECTVEGTSNPNLYWYRQAAGRGLQLLFYSVGIGQISSEVPQNLSASRPQDRQFILSSKKLLLSDSGFYLCAWRCRRQSSYNSPLHFGNGTRLTVT.

This clonotype was recorded at least ten times. J is TRBJ2-3 and V is TRBV2; D gene unclear. This CDR3 comprises 13 residues. The germline V and J ends were trimmed by 10 bases and 2 bases, with 13 bases remaining between them. The germline V gene has CDR1 SNHLY and CDR2 FYNNEI. CDR3 protein: CANLREITDTQYF. The CDR3, as DNA: TGTGCCAACCTTAGAGAAATCACAGATACGCAGTATTTT.

The J gene is TRBJ2-7, the V gene TRBV28, with TRBD2 matching over 9 bases. Trimming took 6 bases from V and 4 from J; bases not matched to a gene: 4. CDR3 length equals 13 residues. Germline-derived CDR1 and CDR2 are MDHEN and SYDVKM. CDR3: CASRLTSGYEQYF. The CDR3 region has the DNA TGTGCCAGCAGACTGACTAGCGGATACGAGCAGTACTTC. Full variable domain (missing parts from reference TRBV28 and TRBJ2-7): DVKVTQSSRYLVKRTGEKVFLECVQDMDHENMFWYRQDPGLGLRLIYFSYDVKMKEKGDIPEGYSVSREKKERFSLILESASTNQTSMYLCASRLTSGYEQYFGPGTRLTVT.

At least ten counts were recorded for this clonotype. V and J are TRBV5-8 and TRBJ1-2, with a possible D match to TRBD1 (5 bases). Trimming removed 2 bases from V and 4 bases from J, with 27 bases in between. Germline V gene data show CDR1 as SGHTS and CDR2 as YDEGEE. The CDR3 is 19 residues long. The CDR3 region has the DNA TGTGCCAGCAGCTTAGAGGAGTTTGCCCTGATTGGGGGGATCTATGGCTACACCTTC. It encodes CASSLEEFALIGGIYGYTF.

V is TRBV19 and J is TRBJ2-2; 8 bases match TRBD1. The CDR3 totals 15 residues. Germline V lookup: CDR1 LNHDA, CDR2 SQIVND (reference sequence). After removal of 2 bases from V and 2 bases from J, the junction contained 1 base not matched to a gene. CDR3 bases: TGTGCCAGTAGTATACAGGGGGCCAACACCGGGGAGCTGTTTTTT. Translating gives CASSIQGANTGELFF. Supplemented by reference TRBV19 and TRBJ2-2, the full variable domain reads DGGITQSPKYLFRKEGQNVTLSCEQNLNHDAMYWYRQDPGQGLRLIYYSQIVNDFQKGDIAEGYSVSREKKESFPLTVTSAQKNPTAFYLCASSIQGANTGELFFGEGSRLTVL.

Regarding this clonotype: A much more abundant neighbour one base away suggests this may be a read error. The conserved final phenylalanine or tryptophan is absent from the CDR3, which likely points to a read error. The J gene is TRBJ1-5, the V gene TRBV10-3; D may be TRBD1 (6 bases). The germline CDR1 and CDR2 sequences are ENHRY and SYGVKD. V was shortened by 7 bases and J by 3 bases, with 10 bases between the two germline ends. The CDR3 contains 13 residues. The CDR3 DNA sequence: TGTGCCATCATGGGGGACATCAATCAGCCCCAGCATCTT. The encoded protein is CAIMGDINQPQHL.

This clonotype appeared a few times. This rearrangement joins TRBV4-1 to TRBJ2-1, with D maybe TRBD2 (7 bases). The germline gives CDR1 MGHRA, CDR2 YSYEKL. Trimming took 3 bases from V and 6 from J, leaving 12 bases between them. This CDR3 has 14 residues. DNA for the CDR3: TGCGCCAGCAGCCAGCGGGGGCGGGGCAATGAGCAGTTCTTC. It yields the protein CASSQRGRGNEQFF.

On this clonotype itself: A clone one base away is much larger, so this may be a read error. Because the CDR3 is missing its conserved closing phenylalanine or tryptophan, this is likely a read error. The rearrangement uses TRBV11-2 and TRBJ1-2; D gene uncertain. The ends were cut back, 5 bases at V and 8 bases at J, with 6 bases in the middle. Germline V lookup: CDR1 SGHAT, CDR2 FQNNGV. The CDR3 is 10 residues long. CDR3 protein: CASSGPGYTS. CDR3 nucleotide sequence: TGTGCCAGCAGCGGACCGGGCTACACCTCC.

At least ten counts were recorded for this clonotype. The gene calls are TRBV2 and TRBJ2-7; 8 nucleotides line up with TRBD2. The length of the CDR3 is 14 residues. The J segment lost 6 bases and the V segment lost 2 bases, leaving 6 bases of the junction unmatched. Germline V gene lookup returns CDR1 SNHLY and CDR2 FYNNEI. The CDR3 nucleotides are TGTGCCAGCAGTGAACAGCTAGCGGGTCTCGAGCAGTACTTC. Protein sequence: CASSEQLAGLEQYF.